Listed below are T cell receptor beta chains from one sample, sequenced in a study of CD8 T cells in Susac syndrome. TCRdb redid the calling of the immunoSEQ multiplex PCR reads with MiXCR, one entry per CDR3 protein. The data show about 21,000 distinct CDR3 sequences, approximately 93% seen once. The sequenced material came from CD8+ T cells from PBMCs. The receptors were gathered from a human donor in good health. Each CDR3 is given with its conserved first and last residue. A D gene is named only where the DNA matches it firmly. The size field is filled for only some rows; it gives once, few, many or a size class.

NA	TRBV4-1	TRBJ2-2	NA	CASSQVGAAGELFF	TGCGCCAGCAGCCAAGTTGGGGCGGCCGGGGAGCTGTTTTTT
NA	TRBV6-5	TRBJ2-1	NA	CASSPGIYGEQFF	TGTGCCAGCAGTCCGGGGATCTACGGTGAGCAGTTCTTC
NA	TRBV23-1	TRBJ2-7	NA	CATPDLSYEQYF	TGCGCCACCCCAGACCTTTCCTACGAGCAGTACTTC
TRBD1	TRBV6-2/TRBV6-3	TRBJ2-7	NA	CASTPTGRYEQYF	TGTGCCAGCACCCCGACAGGGCGGTACGAGCAGTACTTC
NA	TRBV4-3	TRBJ2-7	NA	CASSQGVTVSYEQYF	TGCGCCAGCAGCCAAGGAGTAACGGTCTCCTACGAGCAGTACTTC
NA	TRBV5-1	TRBJ1-4	NA	CASSLGMPNEKLFF	TGCGCCAGCAGCTTGGGAATGCCTAATGAAAAACTGTTTTTT
NA	TRBV7-9	TRBJ1-1	NA	CASSFGPTGAFF	TGTGCCAGCAGCTTCGGACCCACGGGAGCTTTCTTT
NA	TRBV6-2/TRBV6-3	TRBJ2-1	NA	CASSYVGPWGDEQFF	TGTGCCAGCAGTTACGTGGGGCCCTGGGGCGATGAGCAGTTCTTC
TRBD1	TRBV7-9	TRBJ2-7	NA	CASSARDRGDHEQYF	TGTGCCAGCAGCGCCCGGGACAGGGGCGACCACGAGCAGTACTTC
NA	TRBV7-9	TRBJ1-3	NA	CASSFGNTIYF	TGTGCCAGCAGCTTTGGAAACACCATATATTTT
TRBD2	TRBV4-3	TRBJ2-1	NA	CASSPTGTSGPDEQFF	TGCGCCAGCAGCCCCACCGGGACTAGCGGCCCTGATGAGCAGTTCTTC
TRBD1	TRBV19	TRBJ2-7	NA	CASSSGQGAYEQYF	TGTGCCAGTAGTTCCGGACAGGGGGCTTACGAGCAGTACTTC
NA	TRBV4-2	TRBJ2-1	few	CASSQAIATSYNEQFF	TGTGCCAGCAGCCAAGCTATAGCGACCTCCTACAATGAGCAGTTCTTC
TRBD1	TRBV5-4	TRBJ1-6	NA	CASSFAGGGTPLHF	TGTGCCAGCAGCTTCGCAGGGGGGGGGACACCCCTCCACTTT
NA	TRBV7-9	TRBJ2-4	NA	CASRPQEGEAKNIQYF	TGTGCCAGCAGGCCACAGGAGGGGGAAGCCAAAAACATTCAGTACTTC
TRBD2	TRBV4-3	TRBJ2-7	NA	CASSQDASGAYEQYF	TGCGCCAGCAGCCAAGATGCTAGCGGGGCTTACGAGCAGTACTTC
NA	TRBV6-2/TRBV6-3	TRBJ2-2	NA	CASSSTWETGELFF	TGTGCCAGCAGTTCTACTTGGGAGACCGGGGAGCTGTTTTTT
NA	TRBV7-9	TRBJ1-1	NA	CASSLRGTEAFF	TGTGCCAGCAGCTTACGAGGGACTGAAGCTTTCTTT
TRBD2	TRBV20-1	TRBJ2-2	NA	CSARSTSGGDTGELFF	TGCAGTGCTCGGTCGACTAGCGGGGGAGACACCGGGGAGCTGTTTTTT
NA	TRBV29-1	TRBJ1-1	NA	CSVGRPGLKGPEAFF	TGCAGCGTTGGGAGGCCGGGCCTTAAGGGCCCCGAAGCTTTCTTT
NA	TRBV4-3	TRBJ2-5	NA	CASSPRLAEQTQYF	TGCGCCAGCAGCCCGCGACTGGCGGAACAGACCCAGTACTTC
NA	TRBV5-1	TRBJ2-7	NA	CASSPEVGEQYF	TGCGCCAGCAGCCCGGAGGTTGGCGAGCAGTACTTC
NA	TRBV12-3/TRBV12-4	TRBJ2-2	NA	CASSPWTADTGELFF	TGTGCCAGCAGTCCCTGGACAGCGGACACCGGGGAGCTGTTTTTT
NA	TRBV4-3	TRBJ1-1	NA	CASSHYQGTEAFF	TGCGCCAGCAGCCATTATCAGGGAACTGAAGCTTTCTTT
NA	TRBV5-5	TRBJ2-4	NA	CASSFLPGLLAKNIQYF	TGTGCCAGCAGCTTCTTACCAGGACTCCTAGCCAAAAACATTCAGTACTTC
TRBD1	TRBV20-1	TRBJ2-7	NA	CSARGNRGYEQYF	TGCAGTGCTAGAGGCAACAGGGGGTACGAGCAGTACTTC
NA	TRBV5-1	TRBJ2-7	few	CASSPPMSYEQYF	TGCGCCAGCAGCCCCCCGATGTCCTACGAGCAGTACTTC
NA	TRBV29-1	TRBJ2-4	NA	CSVEGLGNIQYF	TGCAGCGTTGAAGGACTGGGGAACATTCAGTACTTC
NA	TRBV6-6	TRBJ2-3	NA	CASSYRVEDTQYF	TGTGCCAGCAGTTACAGGGTGGAGGATACGCAGTATTTT
NA	TRBV12-3/TRBV12-4	TRBJ2-2	NA	CASRYAARANTGELFF	TGTGCCAGCAGGTACGCGGCCAGGGCGAACACCGGGGAGCTGTTTTTT
NA	TRBV25-1	TRBJ2-1	NA	CASSEWDKYNEQFF	TGTGCCAGCAGTGAATGGGATAAATACAATGAGCAGTTCTTC
NA	TRBV4-3	TRBJ2-1	NA	CASSHPGTPEFF	TGCGCCAGCAGTCATCCCGGGACTCCTGAATTCTTC
TRBD1	TRBV5-6	TRBJ1-4	NA	CASSLEITGTGNEKLFF	TGTGCCAGCAGCTTGGAGATAACCGGGACAGGGAATGAAAAACTGTTTTTT
TRBD1	TRBV6-5	TRBJ2-3	NA	CASSYGTAFTSTDTQYF	TGTGCCAGCAGTTACGGGACAGCTTTCACTAGCACAGATACGCAGTATTTT
NA	TRBV6-5	TRBJ1-6	NA	CASSYSRGGYNSPLHF	TGTGCCAGCAGTTACTCGAGGGGCGGATATAATTCACCCCTCCACTTT
NA	TRBV5-6	TRBJ2-7	NA	CASSWDNTYEQYF	TGTGCCAGCAGCTGGGACAATACGTACGAGCAGTACTTC
TRBD1	TRBV27	TRBJ2-1	NA	CASSSQGVNYNEQFF	TGTGCCAGCAGTTCACAGGGGGTGAACTACAATGAGCAGTTCTTC
TRBD1	TRBV7-2	TRBJ2-2	NA	CASSSWDRETGELFF	TGTGCCAGCAGCTCCTGGGACAGGGAGACCGGGGAGCTGTTTTTT
NA	TRBV29-1	TRBJ2-5	NA	CSVDQAFPQETQYF	TGCAGCGTTGATCAAGCCTTTCCCCAAGAGACCCAGTACTTC
NA	TRBV6-2/TRBV6-3	TRBJ1-2	NA	CASSSVGYGYTF	TGTGCCAGCAGTTCCGTGGGCTATGGCTACACCTTC
NA	TRBV20-1	TRBJ2-3	NA	CSAKTVPSTDTQYF	TGCAGTGCTAAGACGGTCCCTAGCACAGATACGCAGTATTTT
TRBD2	TRBV11-3	TRBJ2-1	NA	CASSLDGSGGDEQFF	TGTGCCAGCAGCTTAGACGGTAGCGGGGGCGATGAGCAGTTCTTC
NA	TRBV10-2	TRBJ1-3	NA	CASSENPFSGNTIYF	TGCGCCAGCAGTGAAAATCCTTTCTCTGGAAACACCATATATTTT
TRBD1	TRBV19	TRBJ2-6	NA	CATAGQVVSGANVLTF	TGTGCCACCGCGGGACAGGTAGTATCTGGGGCCAACGTCCTGACTTTC
NA	TRBV10-3	TRBJ2-2	NA	CAIPHPTSNTGELFF	TGTGCCATCCCCCACCCCACATCGAACACCGGGGAGCTGTTTTTT
TRBD1	TRBV7-2	TRBJ2-7	NA	CASSPTGPTSYEQYF	TGTGCCAGCAGCCCGACAGGGCCCACCTCCTACGAGCAGTACTTC
TRBD1	TRBV12-3/TRBV12-4	TRBJ1-2	NA	CASTYGLAGGRDGYTF	TGTGCCAGCACCTACGGGTTGGCAGGGGGCAGGGATGGCTACACCTTC
NA	TRBV27	TRBJ2-7	once	CASSWGSGDEQYF	TGTGCCAGCAGTTGGGGGTCAGGCGACGAGCAGTACTTC
NA	TRBV9	TRBJ2-3	NA	CASSAALAASTDTQYF	TGTGCCAGCAGCGCGGCGTTAGCGGCAAGCACAGATACGCAGTATTTT
NA	TRBV7-2	TRBJ2-5	NA	CASSLRVGRVGETQYF	TGTGCCAGCAGCCTGCGGGTAGGGCGGGTTGGAGAGACCCAGTACTTC
TRBD1	TRBV9	TRBJ2-7	NA	CASSFRDRGYEQYF	TGTGCCAGCAGCTTCCGGGACAGGGGCTACGAGCAGTACTTC
NA	TRBV11-2	TRBJ1-1	NA	CASSLSGAGTEAFF	TGTGCCAGCAGCTTGTCGGGGGCTGGCACTGAAGCTTTCTTT
NA	TRBV4-3	TRBJ1-1	NA	CASSQLGGTGPDMNTEAFF	TGCGCCAGCAGCCAACTAGGAGGGACGGGTCCCGATATGAACACTGAAGCTTTCTTT
NA	TRBV7-2	TRBJ2-3	NA	CASSRPAGPSADTQYF	TGTGCCAGCAGCCGACCGGCGGGTCCTAGCGCAGATACGCAGTATTTT
NA	TRBV6-5	TRBJ1-5	NA	CATASNQQNQPQHF	TGTGCCACCGCGTCAAATCAGCAAAATCAGCCCCAGCATTTT
TRBD2	TRBV2	TRBJ2-2	NA	CASSPPGTTNTGELFF	TGTGCCAGCAGTCCCCCCGGGACTACTAACACCGGGGAGCTGTTTTTT
NA	TRBV7-9	TRBJ1-1	NA	CASSQNPRTEAFF	TGTGCCAGCAGCCAAAACCCGAGAACTGAAGCTTTCTTT
TRBD1	TRBV27	TRBJ2-7	NA	CASTDRAYEQYF	TGTGCCAGCACGGACAGGGCCTACGAGCAGTACTTC
NA	TRBV5-1	TRBJ1-1	NA	CASSLGPRQGWNTEAFF	TGCGCCAGCAGCTTGGGGCCCAGGCAGGGGTGGAACACTGAAGCTTTCTTT
NA	TRBV14	TRBJ1-1	NA	CASSPSSGTEAFF	TGTGCCAGCAGCCCAAGTAGTGGCACTGAAGCTTTCTTT